This TCR beta chain came from a study of response to subunit inactivated influenza vaccine. V shed 4 bases and J shed 8 bases, with 6 bases lying between them. The length of the CDR3 is 11 residues. TCRdb re-called the RT-PCR reads through MiXCR, storing one row per CDR3 protein. This table has about 540,000 distinct CDR3 sequences, around 21% appearing once. In addition, the sample was reused for a study of T cells expressing NK-cell markers. This second study notes: As the method of synthesis, 5'RACE template switching with UMIs yielded TCR beta cDNA. Sorting of alpha-beta TCR T cells alone was achieved in several experiments with an anti-gamma-delta TCR antibody.

Sequences were derived from CD4+ T cells sorted from PBMCs, sampled approximately 12 days after vaccination. The chain has TRBV12-3 or TRBV12-4 and TRBJ2-1; D is undetermined. This receptor was obtained from a man aged 50-59 years who received an inactivated influenza vaccine. The CDR3: CASSSVYEQFF. CDR3 sequence (DNA): TGTGCCAGCAGTTCCGTGTATGAGCAGTTCTTC.